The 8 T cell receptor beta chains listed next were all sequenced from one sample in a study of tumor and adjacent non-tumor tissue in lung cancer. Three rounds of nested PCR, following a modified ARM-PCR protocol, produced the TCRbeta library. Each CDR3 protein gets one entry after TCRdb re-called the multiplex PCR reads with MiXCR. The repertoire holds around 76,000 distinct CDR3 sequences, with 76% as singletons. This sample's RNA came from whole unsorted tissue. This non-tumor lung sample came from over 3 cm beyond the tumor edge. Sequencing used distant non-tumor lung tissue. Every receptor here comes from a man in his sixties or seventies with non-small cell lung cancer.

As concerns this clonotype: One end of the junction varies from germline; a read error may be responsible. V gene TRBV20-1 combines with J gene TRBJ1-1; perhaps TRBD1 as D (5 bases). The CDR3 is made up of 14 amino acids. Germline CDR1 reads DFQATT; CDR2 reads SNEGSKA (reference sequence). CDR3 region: CSAREGRWNAEAFF. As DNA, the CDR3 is TGCAGTGCTAGAGAGGGGCGGTGGAACGCTGAAGCTTTCTTT.

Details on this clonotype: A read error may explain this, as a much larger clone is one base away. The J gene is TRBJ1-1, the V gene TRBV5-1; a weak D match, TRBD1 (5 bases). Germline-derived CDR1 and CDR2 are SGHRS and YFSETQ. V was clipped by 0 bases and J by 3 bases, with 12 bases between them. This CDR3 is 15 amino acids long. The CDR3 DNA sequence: TGCGCCAGCAGCTTGGATGCAGGGTTGGACACTGAAGCTTTCTTT. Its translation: CASSLDAGLDTEAFF.

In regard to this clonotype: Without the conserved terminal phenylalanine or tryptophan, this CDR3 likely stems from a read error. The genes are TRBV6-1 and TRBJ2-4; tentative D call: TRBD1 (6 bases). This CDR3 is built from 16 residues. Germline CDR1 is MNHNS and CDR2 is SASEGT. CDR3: CVSSERQGLAKNIQYL. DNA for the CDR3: TGTGTCAGCAGTGAAAGGCAGGGGTTAGCCAAAAACATTCAGTACCTC.

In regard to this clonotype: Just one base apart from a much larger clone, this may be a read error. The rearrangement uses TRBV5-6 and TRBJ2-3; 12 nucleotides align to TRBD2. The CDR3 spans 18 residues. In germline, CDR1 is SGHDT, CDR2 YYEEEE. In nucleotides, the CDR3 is TGTGCCAGCAGCTTGCTCCTAGCGGGAGGGCCGAGCACAGAAACGCAGTATTTT. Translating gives CASSLLLAGGPSTETQYF.

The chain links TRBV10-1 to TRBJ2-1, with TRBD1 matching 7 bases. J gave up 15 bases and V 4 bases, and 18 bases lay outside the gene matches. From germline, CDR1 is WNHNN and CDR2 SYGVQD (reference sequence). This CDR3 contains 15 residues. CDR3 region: CASSVSRQGVKKLFF. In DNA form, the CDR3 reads TGCGCCAGCAGTGTGTCTAGGCAGGGGGTCAAGAAGCTGTTCTTC.

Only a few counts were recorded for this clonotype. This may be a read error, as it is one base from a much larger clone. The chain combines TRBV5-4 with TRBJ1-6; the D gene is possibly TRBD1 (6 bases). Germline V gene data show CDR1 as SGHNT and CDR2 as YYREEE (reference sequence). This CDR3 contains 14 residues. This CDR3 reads CASTIQGRNLPLHF. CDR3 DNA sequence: TGTGCCAGCACCATACAGGGTAGGAATTTACCCCTCCACTTT.

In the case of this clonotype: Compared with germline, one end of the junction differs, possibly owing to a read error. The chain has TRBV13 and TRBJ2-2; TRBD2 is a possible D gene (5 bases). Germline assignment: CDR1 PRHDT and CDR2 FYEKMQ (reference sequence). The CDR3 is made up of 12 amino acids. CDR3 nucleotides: TGTGCCAGCAGCAGAGATCCCGGGGAGCTGTTTTTC. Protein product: CASSRDPGELFF.

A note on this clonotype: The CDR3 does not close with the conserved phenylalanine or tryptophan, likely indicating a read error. The CDR3 protein is CASSPGNCVYGYTL. The CDR3 DNA sequence: TGTGCCAGCAGTCCAGGGAACTGTGTCTATGGCTACACCTTA. The V gene is TRBV12-3 or TRBV12-4, the J gene TRBJ1-2, with TRBD1 as a possible D gene (5 bases). Trimming stripped 5 bases from V and 4 bases from J, with 14 bases between. The CDR3 is 14 amino acids.